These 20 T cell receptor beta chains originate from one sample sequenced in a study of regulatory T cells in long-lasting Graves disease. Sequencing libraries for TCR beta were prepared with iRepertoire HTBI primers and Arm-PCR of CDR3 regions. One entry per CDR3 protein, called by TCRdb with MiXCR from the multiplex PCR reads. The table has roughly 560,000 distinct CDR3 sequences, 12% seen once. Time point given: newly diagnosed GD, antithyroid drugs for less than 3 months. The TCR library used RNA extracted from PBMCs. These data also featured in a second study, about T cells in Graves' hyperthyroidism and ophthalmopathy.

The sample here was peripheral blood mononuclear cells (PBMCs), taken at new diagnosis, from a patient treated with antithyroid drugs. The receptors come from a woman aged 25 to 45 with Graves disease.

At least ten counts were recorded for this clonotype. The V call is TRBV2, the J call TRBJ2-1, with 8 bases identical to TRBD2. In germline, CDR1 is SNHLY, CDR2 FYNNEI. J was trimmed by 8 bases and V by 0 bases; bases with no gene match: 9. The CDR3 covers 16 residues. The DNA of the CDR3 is TGTGCCAGCAGTGAAGCCGGACTAGCCCCATCCCATGAGCAGTTCTTC. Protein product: CASSEAGLAPSHEQFF.

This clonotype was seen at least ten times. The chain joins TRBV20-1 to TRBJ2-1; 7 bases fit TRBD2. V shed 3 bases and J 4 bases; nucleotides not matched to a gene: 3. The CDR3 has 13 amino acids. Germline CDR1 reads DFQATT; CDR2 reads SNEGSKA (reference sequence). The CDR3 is CSASWGGYNEQFF. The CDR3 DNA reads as TGCAGTGCTAGTTGGGGGGGGTACAATGAGCAGTTCTTC.

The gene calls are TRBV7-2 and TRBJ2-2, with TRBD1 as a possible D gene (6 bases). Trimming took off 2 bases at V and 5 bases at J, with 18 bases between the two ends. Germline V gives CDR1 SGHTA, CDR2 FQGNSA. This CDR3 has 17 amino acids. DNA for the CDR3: TGTGCCAGCAGCTTAAGGACAGTCCCGTTGGGGACCGGGGAGCTGTTTTTT. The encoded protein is CASSLRTVPLGTGELFF.

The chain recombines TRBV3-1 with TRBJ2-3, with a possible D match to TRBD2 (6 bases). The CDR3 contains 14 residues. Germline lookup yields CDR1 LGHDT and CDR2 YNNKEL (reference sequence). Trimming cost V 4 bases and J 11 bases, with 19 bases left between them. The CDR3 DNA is TGTGCCAGCAGCCTAAGTGGGGGGAATTATGGGCAGTATTTT. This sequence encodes CASSLSGGNYGQYF.

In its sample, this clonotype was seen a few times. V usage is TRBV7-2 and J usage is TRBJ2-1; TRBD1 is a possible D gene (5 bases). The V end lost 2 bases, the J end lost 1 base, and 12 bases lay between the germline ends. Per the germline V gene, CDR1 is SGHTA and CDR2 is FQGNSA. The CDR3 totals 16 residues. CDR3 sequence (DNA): TGTGCCAGCAGCTTACGCCAGGGTTTGTCCTACAATGAGCAGTTCTTC. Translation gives CASSLRQGLSYNEQFF. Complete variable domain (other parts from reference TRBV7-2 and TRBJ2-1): GAGVSQSPSNKVTEKGKDVELRCDPISGHTALYWYRQSLGQGLEFLIYFQGNSAPDKSGLPSDRFSAERTGGSVSTLTIQRTQQEDSAVYLCASSLRQGLSYNEQFFGPGTRLTVL.

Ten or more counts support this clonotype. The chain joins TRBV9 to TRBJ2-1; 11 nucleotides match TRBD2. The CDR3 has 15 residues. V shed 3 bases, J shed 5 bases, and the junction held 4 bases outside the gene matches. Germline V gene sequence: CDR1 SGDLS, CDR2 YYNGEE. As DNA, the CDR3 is TGTGCCAGCAGCGGGGGACTAGCGGAGAACAATGAGCAGTTCTTC. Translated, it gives CASSGGLAENNEQFF. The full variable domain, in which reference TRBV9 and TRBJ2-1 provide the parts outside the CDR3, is DSGVTQTPKHLITATGQRVTLRCSPRSGDLSVYWYQQSLDQGLQFLIQYYNGEERAKGNILERFSAQQFPDLHSELNLSSLELGDSALYFCASSGGLAENNEQFFGPGTRLTVL.

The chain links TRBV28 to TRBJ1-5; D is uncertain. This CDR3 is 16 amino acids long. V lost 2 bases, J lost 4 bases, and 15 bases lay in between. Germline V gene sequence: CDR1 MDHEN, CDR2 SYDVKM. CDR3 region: CASSLTDPRLNQPQHF. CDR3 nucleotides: TGTGCCAGCAGTTTAACAGACCCAAGACTGAATCAGCCCCAGCATTTT. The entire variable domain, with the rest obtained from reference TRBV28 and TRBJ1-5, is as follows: DVKVTQSSRYLVKRTGEKVFLECVQDMDHENMFWYRQDPGLGLRLIYFSYDVKMKEKGDIPEGYSVSREKKERFSLILESASTNQTSMYLCASSLTDPRLNQPQHFGDGTRLSIL.

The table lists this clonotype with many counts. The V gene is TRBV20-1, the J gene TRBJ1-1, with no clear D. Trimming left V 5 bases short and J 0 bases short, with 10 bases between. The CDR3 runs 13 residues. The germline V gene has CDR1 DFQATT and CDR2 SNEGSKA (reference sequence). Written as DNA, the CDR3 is TGCAGTGCTCTCAGACACCTGAACACTGAAGCTTTCTTT. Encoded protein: CSALRHLNTEAFF.

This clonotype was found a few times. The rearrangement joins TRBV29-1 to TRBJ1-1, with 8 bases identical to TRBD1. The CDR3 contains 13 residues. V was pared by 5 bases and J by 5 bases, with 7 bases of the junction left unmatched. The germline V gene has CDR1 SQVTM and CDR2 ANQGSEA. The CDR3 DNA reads TGCAGCGTTAGTGGACAGGGTGCGACTGAAGCTTTCTTT. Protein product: CSVSGQGATEAFF. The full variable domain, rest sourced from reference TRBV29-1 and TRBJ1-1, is SAVISQKPSRDICQRGTSLTIQCQVDSQVTMMFWYRQQPGQSLTLIATANQGSEATYESGFVIDKFPISRPNLTFSTLTVSNMSPEDSSIYLCSVSGQGATEAFFGQGTRLTVV.

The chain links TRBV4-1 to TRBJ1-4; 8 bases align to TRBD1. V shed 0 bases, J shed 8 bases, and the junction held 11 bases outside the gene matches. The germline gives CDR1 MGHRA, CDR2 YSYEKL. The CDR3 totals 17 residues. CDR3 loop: CASSQEELRTGNEKLFF. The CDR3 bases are TGCGCCAGCAGCCAAGAGGAATTAAGGACAGGGAACGAAAAACTGTTTTTT.

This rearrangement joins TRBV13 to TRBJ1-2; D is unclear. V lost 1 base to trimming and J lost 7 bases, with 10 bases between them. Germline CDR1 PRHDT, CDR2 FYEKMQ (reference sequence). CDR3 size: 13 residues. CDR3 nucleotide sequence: TGTGCCAGCAGCTTAGAAGGGATCAGTGGCTACACCTTC. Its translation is CASSLEGISGYTF.

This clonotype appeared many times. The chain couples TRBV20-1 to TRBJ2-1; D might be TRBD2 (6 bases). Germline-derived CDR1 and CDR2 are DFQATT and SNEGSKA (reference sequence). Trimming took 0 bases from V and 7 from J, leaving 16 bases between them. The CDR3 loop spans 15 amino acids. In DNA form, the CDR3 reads TGCAGTGCTAGAGATTGGGGGGAGTCGGGTAATGAGCAGTTCTTC. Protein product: CSARDWGESGNEQFF.

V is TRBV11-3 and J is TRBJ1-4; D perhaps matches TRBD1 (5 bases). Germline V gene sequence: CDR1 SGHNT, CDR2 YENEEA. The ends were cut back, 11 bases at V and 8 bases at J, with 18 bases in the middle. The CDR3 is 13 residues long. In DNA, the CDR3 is TGTGCCGGGGGTTACGGACACGTCGAAAAACTGTTTTTT. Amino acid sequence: CAGGYGHVEKLFF.

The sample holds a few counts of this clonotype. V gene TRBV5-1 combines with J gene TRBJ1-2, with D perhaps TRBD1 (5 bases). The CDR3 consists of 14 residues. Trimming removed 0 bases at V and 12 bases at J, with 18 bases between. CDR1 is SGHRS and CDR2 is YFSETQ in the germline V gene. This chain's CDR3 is CASSLGTGVLINTF. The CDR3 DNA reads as TGCGCCAGCAGCTTGGGTACGGGGGTTCTAATCAACACCTTC. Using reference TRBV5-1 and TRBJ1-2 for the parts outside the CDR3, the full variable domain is KAGVTQTPRYLIKTRGQQVTLSCSPISGHRSVSWYQQTPGQGLQFLFEYFSETQRNKGNFPGRFSGRQFSNSRSEMNVSTLELGDSALYLCASSLGTGVLINTFGSGTRLTVV.

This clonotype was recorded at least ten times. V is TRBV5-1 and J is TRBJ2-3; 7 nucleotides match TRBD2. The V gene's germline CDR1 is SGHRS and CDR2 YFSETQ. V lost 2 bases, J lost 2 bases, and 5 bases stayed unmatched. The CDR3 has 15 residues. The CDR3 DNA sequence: TGCGCCAGCAGCTTCCGACTAGCAGCCACAGATACGCAGTATTTT. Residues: CASSFRLAATDTQYF.

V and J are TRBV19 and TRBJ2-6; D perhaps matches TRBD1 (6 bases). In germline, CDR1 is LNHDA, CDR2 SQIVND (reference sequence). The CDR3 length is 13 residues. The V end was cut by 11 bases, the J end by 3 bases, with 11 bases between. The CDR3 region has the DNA TGTGCCGCAAGGGGGAGTGGGGCCAACGTCCTGACTTTC. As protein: CAARGSGANVLTF.

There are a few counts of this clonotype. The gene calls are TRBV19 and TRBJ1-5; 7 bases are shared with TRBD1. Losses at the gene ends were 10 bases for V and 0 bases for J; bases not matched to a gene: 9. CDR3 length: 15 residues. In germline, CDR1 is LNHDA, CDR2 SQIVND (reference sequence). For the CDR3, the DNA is TGTGCCACCTCGGGACAGTTCTATAGCAATCAGCCCCAGCATTTT. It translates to CATSGQFYSNQPQHF. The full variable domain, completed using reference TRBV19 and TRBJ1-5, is DGGITQSPKYLFRKEGQNVTLSCEQNLNHDAMYWYRQDPGQGLRLIYYSQIVNDFQKGDIAEGYSVSREKKESFPLTVTSAQKNPTAFYLCATSGQFYSNQPQHFGDGTRLSIL.

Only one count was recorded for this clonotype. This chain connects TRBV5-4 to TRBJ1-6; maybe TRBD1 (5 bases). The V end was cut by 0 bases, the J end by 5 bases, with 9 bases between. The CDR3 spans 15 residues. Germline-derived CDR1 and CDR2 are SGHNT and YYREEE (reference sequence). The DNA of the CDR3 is TGTGCCAGCAGCTTGGCCGGGACGAATAATTCACCCCTCCACTTT. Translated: CASSLAGTNNSPLHF.

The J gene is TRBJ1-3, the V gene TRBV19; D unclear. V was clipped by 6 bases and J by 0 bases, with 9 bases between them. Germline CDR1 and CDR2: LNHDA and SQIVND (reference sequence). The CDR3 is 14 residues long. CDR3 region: CASRFGSSGNTIYF. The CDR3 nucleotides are TGTGCCAGTAGATTCGGGTCCTCTGGAAACACCATATATTTT.

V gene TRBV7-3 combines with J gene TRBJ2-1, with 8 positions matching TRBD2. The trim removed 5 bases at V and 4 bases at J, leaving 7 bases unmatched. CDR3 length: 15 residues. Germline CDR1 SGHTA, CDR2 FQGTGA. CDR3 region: CASSPDGGAYNEQFF. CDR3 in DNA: TGTGCCAGCAGCCCGGACGGGGGGGCTTACAATGAGCAGTTCTTC.